The 21 T cell receptor beta chains in this list originate from one sample, sequenced in a study of PD-L1 blockade in urothelial cancer. Sequenced by immunoSEQ multiplex PCR; TCRdb stores in-frame clones only, minus some. The sample records about 91,000 clones, 75% to 90% being singletons. Documented time point: peripheral blood 6 weeks after treatment start. The sample here was PBMCs, taken around atezolizumab (anti-PD-L1) treatment. The receptors come from a man aged 65 to 85 with urothelial cancer.

This clone was observed a handful of times. This chain connects TRBV10-3 to TRBJ1-1; 8 positions agree with TRBD1. The germline gives CDR1 ENHRY, CDR2 SYGVKD. CDR3 length equals 14 residues. V was clipped by 6 bases and J by 1 base; unmatched bases: 4. The CDR3 here is CAIREGQENTEAFF. The DNA of the CDR3 is TGTGCCATCAGGGAGGGACAGGAGAACACTGAAGCTTTCTTT.

In its sample, this clone was seen a few times. V and J are TRBV6-6 and TRBJ2-2; perhaps TRBD1 as D (5 bases). Per the germline V gene, CDR1 is MNHNY and CDR2 is SVGAGI (reference sequence). The CDR3 is made up of 15 amino acids. V lost 7 bases, J lost 2 bases, and 14 bases lay in between. The DNA for the CDR3 is TGTGCCAGCACCCAGTCAGGGTCTAACACCGGGGAGCTGTTTTTT. Translated: CASTQSGSNTGELFF.

The rearrangement links TRBV9 to TRBJ2-2; tentatively, D is TRBD2 (7 bases). Trimming pared 8 bases from V and 5 bases from J, leaving 16 bases between. The CDR3 length is 14 residues. The germline gives CDR1 SGDLS, CDR2 YYNGEE. CDR3: CASPGEGETGELFF. The CDR3 DNA follows: TGTGCCAGTCCGGGGGAGGGGGAAACCGGGGAGCTGTTTTTT.

In this sample, this clone turned up once. This chain joins TRBV30 and TRBJ1-2; maybe TRBD1 (5 bases). The germline V gene encodes CDR1 GTSNPN and CDR2 SVGIG (reference sequence). This CDR3 has 13 amino acids. V lost 0 bases and J 7 bases, leaving 12 bases between the germline ends. The CDR3 sequence is CAWSVFGAGGYTF. CDR3 nucleotides: TGTGCCTGGAGTGTTTTTGGGGCCGGTGGCTACACCTTC.

The gene calls are TRBV2 and TRBJ1-4, with 7 bases that match TRBD1. CDR1 is SNHLY, CDR2 FYNNEI, per germline. The CDR3 has 14 amino acids. V shed 7 bases, J shed 4 bases, and the junction held 6 bases outside the gene matches. The CDR3 nucleotides read TGTGCCAGCACAAGACAGGGCGTTAATGAAAAACTGTTTTTT. Translation: CASTRQGVNEKLFF.

V is TRBV18 and J is TRBJ1-3, with 7 bases identical to TRBD1. Trimming cost V 3 bases and J 0 bases; bases outside gene matches: 2. Germline V gives CDR1 KGHSH, CDR2 LQKENI. The CDR3 spans 15 residues. The CDR3 coding sequence is TGTGCCAGCTCACCGGGACAGACCTCTGGAAACACCATATATTTT. Translation gives CASSPGQTSGNTIYF.

This chain uses TRBV2 with TRBJ1-1, with 9 bases aligning to TRBD1. V was pared by 0 bases and J by 7 bases, with 3 bases of the junction left unmatched. Germline V gene lookup returns CDR1 SNHLY and CDR2 FYNNEI. CDR3 size: 14 residues. CDR3 region: CASSEAKGQGEAFF. The DNA for the CDR3 is TGTGCCAGCAGTGAAGCTAAGGGACAGGGTGAAGCTTTCTTT.

This chain uses TRBV4-2 with TRBJ2-7; weak D call: TRBD1 (5 bases). This CDR3 region has 14 residues. V dropped 1 base and J dropped 4 bases, with 11 bases sitting between them. The germline gives CDR1 LGHNA, CDR2 YNFKEQ. The CDR3 region has the DNA TGTGCCAGCAGCCAAGGGGGCGCCGGTTACGAGCAGTACTTC. Its protein product is CASSQGGAGYEQYF.

The chain is built from TRBV6-1 and TRBJ2-7; the match to TRBD1 covers 7 bases. This CDR3 has 13 residues. Germline V CDR1 and CDR2: MNHNS, SASEGT. J lost 4 bases, V lost 5 bases, and 5 bases had no gene match. CDR3 sequence (DNA): TGTGCCAGCAGTAGGGACAGAATTTACGAGCAGTACTTC. Residues: CASSRDRIYEQYF.

This chain joins TRBV9 and TRBJ2-2; the D gene is possibly TRBD2 (6 bases). V was pared by 0 bases and J by 7 bases, with 16 bases between. The CDR3 is 16 amino acids. Germline CDR1 SGDLS, CDR2 YYNGEE. The chain's CDR3 is CASSVDWTNQGGELFF. DNA for the CDR3: TGTGCCAGCAGCGTAGATTGGACTAATCAAGGCGGGGAGCTGTTTTTT.

The V call is TRBV7-8, the J call TRBJ1-2; no firm D call. Trimming removed 2 bases from V and 0 bases from J, with 7 bases in between. Looked up from germline, CDR1 is SGHVS and CDR2 is FQNEAQ. The CDR3 runs 14 residues. CDR3 DNA: TGTGCCAGCAGCTTAAATACAGCTAACTATGGCTACACCTTC. As protein: CASSLNTANYGYTF. Supplemented by reference TRBV7-8 and TRBJ1-2, the full variable domain reads GAGVSQSPRYKVAKRGQDVALRCDPISGHVSLFWYQQALGQGPEFLTYFQNEAQLDKSGLPSDRFFAERPEGSVSTLKIQRTQQEDSAVYLCASSLNTANYGYTFGSGTRLTVV.

This CDR3 reads CASSPRTGGIETQYF. In DNA, the CDR3 is TGTGCCAGCAGCCCACGGACAGGAGGCATTGAGACCCAGTACTTC. The chain couples TRBV7-8 to TRBJ2-5, with TRBD1 matching over 7 bases. The CDR3 is 15 residues long. Germline CDR1 reads SGHVS; CDR2 reads FQNEAQ. J gave up 5 bases and V 5 bases, and 11 bases lay outside the gene matches.

V is TRBV7-2 and J is TRBJ2-7, with 10 nucleotides matching TRBD2. The V segment lost 5 bases and the J segment 3 bases; nucleotides outside the gene matches: 10. Germline loops: CDR1 SGHTA, CDR2 FQGNSA. The CDR3 extends over 16 amino acids. The CDR3 sequence: CASSQTSGRVVYEQYF. CDR3 DNA: TGTGCCAGCAGCCAGACCAGCGGGAGGGTCGTCTACGAGCAGTACTTC.

CDR3 protein: CASSAGQGSPDTQYF. The CDR3 DNA reads TGTGCCAGCAGCGCGGGACAGGGTTCCCCAGATACGCAGTATTTT. The chain recombines TRBV11-3 with TRBJ2-3; 9 bases align to TRBD1. Germline CDR1 SGHNT, CDR2 YENEEA. The CDR3 sequence is 15 residues long. The ends lost 5 bases at V and 4 bases at J; junction bases unmatched: 7.

This chain links TRBV7-9 with TRBJ2-5; a weak D match, TRBD2 (6 bases). CDR1 is SEHNR, CDR2 FQNEAQ, per germline (reference sequence). V was cut by 1 base and J by 2 bases, with 14 bases left in between. This CDR3 contains 16 residues. CDR3 amino acids: CASSLGDRTIQETQYF. Written as DNA, the CDR3 is TGTGCCAGCAGCTTAGGAGACCGGACTATTCAAGAGACCCAGTACTTC. Complete variable domain (other parts from reference TRBV7-9 and TRBJ2-5): DTGVSQNPRHKITKRGQNVTFRCDPISEHNRLYWYRQTLGQGPEFLTYFQNEAQLEKSRLLSDRFSAERPKGSFSTLEIQRTEQGDSAMYLCASSLGDRTIQETQYFGPGTRLLVL.

The chain recombines TRBV5-3 with TRBJ1-6; TRBD1 might be the D (6 bases). TRBV5-3 carries the ORF label, with uncertain function. V lost 0 bases and J 11 bases, leaving 21 bases between the germline ends. The CDR3 is 17 amino acids. CDR3 bases: TGTGCCAGAAGCTTGGTTGGGGGAAGCAGGGGAACCCCACCCCTCCACTTT. Its translation: CARSLVGGSRGTPPLHF.

The rearrangement uses TRBV29-1 and TRBJ1-4; D might be TRBD1 (6 bases). The length of the CDR3 is 12 residues. CDR1 and CDR2 from the germline V gene are SQVTM and ANQGSEA. Trimming left V 5 bases short and J 5 bases short, with 9 bases between. The DNA of the CDR3 is TGCAGCGTTAAGGACAGAAATGAAAAACTGTTTTTT. Its protein is CSVKDRNEKLFF.

The genes are TRBV5-1 and TRBJ2-7; TRBD1 matches at 10 bases. Germline CDR1 is SGHRS and CDR2 is YFSETQ. The V and J ends lost 5 bases and 6 bases, in that order; junction bases with no gene match: 5. The CDR3 totals 13 residues. Here the CDR3 reads CASREGQGLEQYF. CDR3 nucleotide sequence: TGCGCCAGCAGGGAGGGACAGGGGCTCGAGCAGTACTTC.

In its sample, this clone was seen once. The chain has TRBV6-1 and TRBJ1-2; TRBD1 agrees at 10 bases. The length of the CDR3 is 14 residues. The germline gives CDR1 MNHNS, CDR2 SASEGT. Trimming removed 5 bases from V and 8 bases from J; junction bases left unmatched: 8. The DNA for the CDR3 is TGTGCCAGCAGTTTGAGACAGGGGGCGCGGGGCTACACCTTC. Its protein is CASSLRQGARGYTF.

The rearrangement uses TRBV5-1 and TRBJ2-3, with D perhaps TRBD2 (7 bases). The ends were cut back, 4 bases at V and 0 bases at J, with 12 bases in the middle. This CDR3 contains 15 residues. Germline CDR1 is SGHRS and CDR2 is YFSETQ. In DNA form, the CDR3 reads TGCGCCAGCAGCCTCGGGGGGCTAAGCACAGATACGCAGTATTTT. Translated: CASSLGGLSTDTQYF.

This chain links TRBV7-9 with TRBJ2-5; TRBD2 matches 8 bases. V shed 2 bases and J 6 bases; nucleotides not matched to a gene: 5. Germline V lookup: CDR1 SEHNR, CDR2 FQNEAQ (reference sequence). The length of the CDR3 is 14 residues. The CDR3 DNA sequence: TGTGCCAGCAGCTTATCGGGAGGGAGGCAGACCCAGTACTTC. Translating it yields CASSLSGGRQTQYF.